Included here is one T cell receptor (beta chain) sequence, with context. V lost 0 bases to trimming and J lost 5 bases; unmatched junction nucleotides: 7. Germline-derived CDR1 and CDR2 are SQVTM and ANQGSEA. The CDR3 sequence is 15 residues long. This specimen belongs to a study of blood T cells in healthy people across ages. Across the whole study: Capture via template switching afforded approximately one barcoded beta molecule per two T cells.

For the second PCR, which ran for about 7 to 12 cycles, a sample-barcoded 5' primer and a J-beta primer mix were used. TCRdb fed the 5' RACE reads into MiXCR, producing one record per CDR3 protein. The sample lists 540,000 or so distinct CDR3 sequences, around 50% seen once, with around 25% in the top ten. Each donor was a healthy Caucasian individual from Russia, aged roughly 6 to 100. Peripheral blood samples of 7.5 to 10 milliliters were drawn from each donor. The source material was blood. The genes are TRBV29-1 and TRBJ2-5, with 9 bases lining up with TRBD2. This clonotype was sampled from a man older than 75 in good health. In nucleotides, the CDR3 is TGCAGCGTTGAAGACCGAGCTAGCGGGACCGAGACCCAGTACTTC. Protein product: CSVEDRASGTETQYF.